This TCR beta chain was obtained from a study of OX40 agonist ivuxolimab in advanced cancers. On the study more broadly: The group had a mean age of 60 years, ranged from roughly 23 to 85, and was 80% to 90% male.

The assay was immunoSEQ multiplex PCR, and TCRdb's table has in-frame clones only and misses some. The table shows tens of thousands of clones, with just under 90% occurring only once. Comments on this clone: Its antigen is undetermined.

Researchers took blood at baseline, on cycle 4 day 1, and on cycle 7 day 1. Study-wide points: In the 0.1 to 3.0 mg/kg range, CD4+ and CD8+ blood T cells had expanded clonally by week 6.

Sequenced material: CD4+ or CD8+ T cells sorted from blood, taken in a trial of the OX40 agonist ivuxolimab. The TCR sequence derives from an adult with an advanced solid tumor such as melanoma, head and neck, liver or kidney cancer.

The CDR3 sequence: CASSPASGRAHEQYF. CDR3 sequence (DNA): TGTGCCAGCAGCCCCGCAAGCGGGAGGGCCCACGAGCAGTACTTC. V usage is TRBV7-9 and J usage is TRBJ2-7; 10 bases are shared with TRBD2. In germline, CDR1 is SEHNR, CDR2 FQNEAQ (reference sequence). This CDR3 spans 15 amino acids. Trimming removed 5 bases from V and 5 bases from J; junction bases left unmatched: 9. The full variable domain, in which reference TRBV7-9 and TRBJ2-7 provide the parts outside the CDR3, is DTGVSQNPRHKITKRGQNVTFRCDPISEHNRLYWYRQTLGQGPEFLTYFQNEAQLEKSRLLSDRFSAERPKGSFSTLEIQRTEQGDSAMYLCASSPASGRAHEQYFGPGTRLTVT.